This T cell receptor beta chain was obtained from a study of blood T cell repertoires in COVID-19. Overall study: In each case, the material was cDNA or gDNA derived from T cells, B-cell-depleted T cells, or PBMCs.

V gave up 3 bases and J gave up 0 bases, with 8 bases separating them. The CDR3 has 14 amino acids. Germline assignment: CDR1 MNHEY and CDR2 SVGAGI. Individuals drawn from about 26 US areas were roughly 18 to 95 years old. All recovered Cohort 3 donors got two negative PCRs, got clearance, or saw symptom resolution. In the authors' methods: It was from reference gene primer amplification that nucleated cell counts were estimated. Repertoires were generated with immunoSEQ multiplex PCR, while TCRdb's copy carries only in-frame clones and drops some. The V and J calls and clone size were taken over from that table, and D and trimming were inferred from the DNA. Among roughly 280,000 clones listed, about 87% were seen once.

Sequencing input: PBMCs or T cells enriched from blood (not recorded which). The receptor was isolated from a woman aged 50 to 60 who had recovered from COVID-19. The chain couples TRBV6-5 to TRBJ1-1; D gene ambiguous. As DNA, the CDR3 is TGTGCCAGCAGTTATGGCAGGTTGAACACTGAAGCTTTCTTT. Amino acid sequence: CASSYGRLNTEAFF.